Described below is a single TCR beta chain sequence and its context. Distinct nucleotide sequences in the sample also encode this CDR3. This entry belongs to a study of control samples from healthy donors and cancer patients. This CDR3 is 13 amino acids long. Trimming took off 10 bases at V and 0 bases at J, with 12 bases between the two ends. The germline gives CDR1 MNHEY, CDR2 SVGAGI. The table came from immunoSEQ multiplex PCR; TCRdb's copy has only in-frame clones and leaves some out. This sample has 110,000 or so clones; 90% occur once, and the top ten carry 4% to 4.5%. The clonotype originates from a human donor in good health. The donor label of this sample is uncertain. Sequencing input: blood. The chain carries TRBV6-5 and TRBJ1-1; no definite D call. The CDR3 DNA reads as TGTGCCACCAGGACTTCTTTGAACACTGAAGCTTTCTTT. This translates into CATRTSLNTEAFF.